The sequence of this TCR beta chain was determined in a study of identical twins. Trimming removed 8 bases at V and 8 bases at J, with 9 bases between. The CDR3 has 10 residues. Per germline, CDR1 MDHEN and CDR2 SYDVKM. Regarding the study as a whole: Conclusions relied on cross-sectional statistical analysis, not following the same donors. Among monozygotic twins, out-of-frame TCR alpha sharing exceeded what models predicted. Fewer insertions characterized abundant cord blood beta clonotypes, whereas memory repertoires showed none.

Template switching added a universal primer site, and cDNA bore unique molecular identifiers. TCRdb itself ran the 5' RACE reads through MiXCR, one entry per CDR3 protein. The top ten hold more than 0.25% of the sample, which has approximately 1.8 million distinct CDR3 sequences, about 31% seen once. This clonotype was seen a handful of times. The antigen remains undetermined. The rearrangement uses TRBV28 and TRBJ1-2; no definite D call. The sequence derives from a newborn girl in good health. Sequencing input: cord blood. The CDR3 loop reads CASALKGYTF. The DNA of the CDR3 is TGTGCCAGCGCCCTTAAGGGCTACACCTTC.